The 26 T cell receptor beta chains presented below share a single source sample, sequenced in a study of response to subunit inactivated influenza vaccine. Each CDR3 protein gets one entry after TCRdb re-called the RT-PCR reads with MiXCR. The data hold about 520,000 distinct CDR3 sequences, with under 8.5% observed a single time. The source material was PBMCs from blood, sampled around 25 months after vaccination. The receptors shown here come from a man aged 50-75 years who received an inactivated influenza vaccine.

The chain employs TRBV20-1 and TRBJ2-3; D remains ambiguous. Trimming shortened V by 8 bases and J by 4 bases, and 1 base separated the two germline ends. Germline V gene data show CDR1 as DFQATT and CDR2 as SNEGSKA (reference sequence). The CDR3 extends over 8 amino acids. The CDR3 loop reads CSSDTQYF. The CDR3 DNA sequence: TGCAGTTCAGATACGCAGTATTTT.

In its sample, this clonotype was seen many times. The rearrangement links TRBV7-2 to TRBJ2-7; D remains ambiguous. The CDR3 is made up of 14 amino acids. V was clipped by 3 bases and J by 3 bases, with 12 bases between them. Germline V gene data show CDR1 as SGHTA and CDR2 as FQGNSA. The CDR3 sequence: CASSFPTRGYEQYF. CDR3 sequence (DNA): TGTGCCAGCAGCTTTCCGACCCGAGGCTACGAGCAGTACTTC.

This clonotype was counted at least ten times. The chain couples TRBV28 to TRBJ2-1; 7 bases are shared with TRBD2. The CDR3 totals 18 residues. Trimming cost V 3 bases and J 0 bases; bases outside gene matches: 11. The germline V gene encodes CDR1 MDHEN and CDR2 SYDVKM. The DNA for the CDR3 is TGTGCCAGCAGTTTTTGGGGACTAACCCCGAGCTCCTACAATGAGCAGTTCTTC. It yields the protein CASSFWGLTPSSYNEQFF.

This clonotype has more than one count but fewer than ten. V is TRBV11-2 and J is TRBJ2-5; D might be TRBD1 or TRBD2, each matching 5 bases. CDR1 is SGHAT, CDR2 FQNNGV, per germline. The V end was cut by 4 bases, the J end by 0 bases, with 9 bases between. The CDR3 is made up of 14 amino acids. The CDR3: CASSSPGHQETQYF. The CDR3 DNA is TGTGCCAGCAGCTCACCGGGACACCAAGAGACCCAGTACTTC.

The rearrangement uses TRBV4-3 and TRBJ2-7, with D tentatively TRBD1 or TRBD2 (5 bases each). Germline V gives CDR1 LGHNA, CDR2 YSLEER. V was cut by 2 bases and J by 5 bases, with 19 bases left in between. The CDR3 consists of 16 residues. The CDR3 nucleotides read TGCGCCAGCAGCCAATCCCCAGGGAGCCCACTCGACGAGCAGTACTTC. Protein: CASSQSPGSPLDEQYF.

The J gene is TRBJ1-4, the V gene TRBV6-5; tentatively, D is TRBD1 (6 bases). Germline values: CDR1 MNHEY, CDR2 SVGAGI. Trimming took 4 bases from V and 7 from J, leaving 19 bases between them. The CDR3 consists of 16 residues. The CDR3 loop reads CASSSSPGTWGEKLFF. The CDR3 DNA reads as TGTGCCAGCAGTTCCTCTCCCGGGACATGGGGTGAAAAACTGTTTTTT.

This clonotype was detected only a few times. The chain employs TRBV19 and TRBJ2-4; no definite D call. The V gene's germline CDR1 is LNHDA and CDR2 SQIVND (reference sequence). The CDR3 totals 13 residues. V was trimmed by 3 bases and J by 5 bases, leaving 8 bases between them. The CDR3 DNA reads TGTGCCAGTAGTATCGGTCTGGAAAACATTCAGTACTTC. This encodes CASSIGLENIQYF. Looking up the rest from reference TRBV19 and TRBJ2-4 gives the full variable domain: DGGITQSPKYLFRKEGQNVTLSCEQNLNHDAMYWYRQDPGQGLRLIYYSQIVNDFQKGDIAEGYSVSREKKESFPLTVTSAQKNPTAFYLCASSIGLENIQYFGAGTRLSVL.

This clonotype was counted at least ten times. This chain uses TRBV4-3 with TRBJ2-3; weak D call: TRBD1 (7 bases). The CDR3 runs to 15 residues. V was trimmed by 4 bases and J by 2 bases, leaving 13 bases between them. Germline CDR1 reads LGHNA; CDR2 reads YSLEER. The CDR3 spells CASSLEGAHTDTQYF. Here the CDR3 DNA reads TGCGCCAGCAGCCTGGAGGGGGCACACACAGATACGCAGTATTTT.

This CDR3 reads CSVPGQGKNIQYF. The CDR3 DNA sequence: TGCAGCGTCCCGGGGCAGGGGAAAAACATTCAGTACTTC. The V and J genes are TRBV29-1 and TRBJ2-4, with D possibly matching TRBD1 (6 bases). Trimming took 6 bases from V and 4 from J, leaving 13 bases between them. The CDR3 is made up of 13 amino acids. CDR1 is SQVTM, CDR2 ANQGSEA, per germline.

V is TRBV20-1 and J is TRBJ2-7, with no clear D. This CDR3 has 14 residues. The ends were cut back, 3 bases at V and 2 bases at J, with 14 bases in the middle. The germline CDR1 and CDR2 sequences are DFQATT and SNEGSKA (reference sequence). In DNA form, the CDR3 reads TGCAGTGCTAGGTACATAGGGTGGCCCTACGAGCAGTACTTC. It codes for CSARYIGWPYEQYF.

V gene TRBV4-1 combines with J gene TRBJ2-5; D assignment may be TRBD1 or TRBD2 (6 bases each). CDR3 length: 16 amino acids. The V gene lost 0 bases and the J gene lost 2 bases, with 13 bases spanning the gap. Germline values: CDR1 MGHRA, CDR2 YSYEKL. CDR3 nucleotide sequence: TGCGCCAGCAGCCAAGATATAGGGGGAGGTCAAGAGACCCAGTACTTC. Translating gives CASSQDIGGGQETQYF.

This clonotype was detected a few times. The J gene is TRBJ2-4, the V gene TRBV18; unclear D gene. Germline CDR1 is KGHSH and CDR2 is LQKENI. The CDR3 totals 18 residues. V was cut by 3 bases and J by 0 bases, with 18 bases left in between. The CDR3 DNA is TGTGCCAGCTCACCCCGCGCTCCGGGCCAAATAGCCAAAAACATTCAGTACTTC. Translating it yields CASSPRAPGQIAKNIQYF.

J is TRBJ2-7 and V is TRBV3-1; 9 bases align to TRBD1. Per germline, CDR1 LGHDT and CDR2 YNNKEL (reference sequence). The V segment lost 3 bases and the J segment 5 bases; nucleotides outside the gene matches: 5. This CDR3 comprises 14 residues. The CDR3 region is CASSHRDRENEQYF. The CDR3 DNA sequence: TGTGCCAGCAGCCACCGGGACAGGGAAAACGAGCAGTACTTC.

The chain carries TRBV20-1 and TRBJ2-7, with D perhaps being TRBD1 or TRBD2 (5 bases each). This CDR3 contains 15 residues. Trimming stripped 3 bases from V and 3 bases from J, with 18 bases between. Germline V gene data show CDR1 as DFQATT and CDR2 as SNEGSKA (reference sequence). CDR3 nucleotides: TGCAGTGCTAGGGGGGACGGACGGAGCCGCTACGAGCAGTACTTC. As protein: CSARGDGRSRYEQYF.

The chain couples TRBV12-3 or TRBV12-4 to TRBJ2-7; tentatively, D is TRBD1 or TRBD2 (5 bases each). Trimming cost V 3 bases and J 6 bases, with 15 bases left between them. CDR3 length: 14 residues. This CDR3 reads CASSFRDPLSEQYF. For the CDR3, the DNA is TGTGCCAGCAGTTTCCGGGACCCTTTAAGCGAGCAGTACTTC.

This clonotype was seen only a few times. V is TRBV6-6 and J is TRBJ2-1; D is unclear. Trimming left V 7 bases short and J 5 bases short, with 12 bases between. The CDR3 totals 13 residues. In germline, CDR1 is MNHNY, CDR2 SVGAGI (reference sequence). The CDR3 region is CASTPNGDNEQFF. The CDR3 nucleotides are TGTGCCAGCACCCCAAACGGAGACAATGAGCAGTTCTTC.

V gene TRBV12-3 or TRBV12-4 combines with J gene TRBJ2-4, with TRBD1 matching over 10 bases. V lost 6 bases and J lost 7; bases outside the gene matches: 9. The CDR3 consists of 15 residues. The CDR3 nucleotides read TGTGCCAGCAGCCCCCGGGTGACAGGGGGCAACATTCAGTACTTC. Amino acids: CASSPRVTGGNIQYF.

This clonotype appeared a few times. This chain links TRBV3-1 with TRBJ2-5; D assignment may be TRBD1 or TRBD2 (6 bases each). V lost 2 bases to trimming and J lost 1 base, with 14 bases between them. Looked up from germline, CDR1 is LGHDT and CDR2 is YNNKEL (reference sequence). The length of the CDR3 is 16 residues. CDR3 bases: TGTGCCAGCAGCCAAATTTCACAGGGAGGCCAAGAGACCCAGTACTTC. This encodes CASSQISQGGQETQYF.

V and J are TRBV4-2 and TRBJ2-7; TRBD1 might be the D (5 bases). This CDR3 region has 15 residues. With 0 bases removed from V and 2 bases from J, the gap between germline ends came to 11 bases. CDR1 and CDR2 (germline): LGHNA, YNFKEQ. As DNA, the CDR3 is TGTGCCAGCAGCCAAGAAGGGGCAGGAACCTACGAGCAGTACTTC. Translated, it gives CASSQEGAGTYEQYF.

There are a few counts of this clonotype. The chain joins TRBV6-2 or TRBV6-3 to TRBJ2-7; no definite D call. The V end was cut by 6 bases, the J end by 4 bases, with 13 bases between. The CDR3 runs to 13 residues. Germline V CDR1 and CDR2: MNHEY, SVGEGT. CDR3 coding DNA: TGTGCCAGCAGCCCCAAGGAGTCATACGAGCAGTACTTC. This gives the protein CASSPKESYEQYF.

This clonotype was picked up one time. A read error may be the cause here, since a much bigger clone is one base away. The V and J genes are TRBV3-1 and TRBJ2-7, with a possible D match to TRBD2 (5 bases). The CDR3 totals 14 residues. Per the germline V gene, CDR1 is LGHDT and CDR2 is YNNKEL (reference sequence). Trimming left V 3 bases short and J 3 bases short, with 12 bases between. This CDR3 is CASSHMVGVYEQYF. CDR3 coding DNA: TGTGCCAGCAGCCATATGGTGGGAGTCTACGAGCAGTACTTC.

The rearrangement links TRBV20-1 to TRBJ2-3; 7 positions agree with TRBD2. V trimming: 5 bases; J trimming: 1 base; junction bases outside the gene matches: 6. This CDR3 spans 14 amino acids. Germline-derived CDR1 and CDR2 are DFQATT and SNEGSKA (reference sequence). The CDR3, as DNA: TGCAGTGCTCCTCGGCGGGAGCGCACAGATACGCAGTATTTT. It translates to CSAPRRERTDTQYF.

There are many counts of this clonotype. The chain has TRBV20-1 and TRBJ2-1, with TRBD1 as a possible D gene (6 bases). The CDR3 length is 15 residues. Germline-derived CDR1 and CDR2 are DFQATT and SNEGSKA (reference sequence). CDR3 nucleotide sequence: TGCTCTTCTCAATTACCGGGACAAAGTCTAAGCGAGCAGTTCTTC. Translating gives CSSQLPGQSLSEQFF.

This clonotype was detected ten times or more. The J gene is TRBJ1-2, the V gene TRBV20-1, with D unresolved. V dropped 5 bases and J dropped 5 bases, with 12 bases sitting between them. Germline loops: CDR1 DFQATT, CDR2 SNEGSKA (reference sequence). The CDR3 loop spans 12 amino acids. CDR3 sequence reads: CSAPPGLYGYTF. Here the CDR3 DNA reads TGCAGTGCTCCTCCGGGTTTGTATGGCTACACCTTC.

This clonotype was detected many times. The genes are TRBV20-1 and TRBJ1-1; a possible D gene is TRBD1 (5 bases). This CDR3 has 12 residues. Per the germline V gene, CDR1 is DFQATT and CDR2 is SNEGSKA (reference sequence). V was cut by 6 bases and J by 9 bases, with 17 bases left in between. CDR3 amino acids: CSANTGRPKAFF. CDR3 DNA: TGCAGTGCCAACACGGGGCGCCCAAAAGCTTTCTTT.

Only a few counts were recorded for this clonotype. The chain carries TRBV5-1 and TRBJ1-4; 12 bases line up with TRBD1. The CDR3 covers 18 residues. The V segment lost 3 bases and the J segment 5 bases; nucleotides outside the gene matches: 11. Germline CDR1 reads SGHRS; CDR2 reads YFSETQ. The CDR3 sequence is CASSWIPGQGARNEKLFF. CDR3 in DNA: TGCGCCAGCAGCTGGATCCCGGGACAGGGGGCGCGCAATGAAAAACTGTTTTTT.